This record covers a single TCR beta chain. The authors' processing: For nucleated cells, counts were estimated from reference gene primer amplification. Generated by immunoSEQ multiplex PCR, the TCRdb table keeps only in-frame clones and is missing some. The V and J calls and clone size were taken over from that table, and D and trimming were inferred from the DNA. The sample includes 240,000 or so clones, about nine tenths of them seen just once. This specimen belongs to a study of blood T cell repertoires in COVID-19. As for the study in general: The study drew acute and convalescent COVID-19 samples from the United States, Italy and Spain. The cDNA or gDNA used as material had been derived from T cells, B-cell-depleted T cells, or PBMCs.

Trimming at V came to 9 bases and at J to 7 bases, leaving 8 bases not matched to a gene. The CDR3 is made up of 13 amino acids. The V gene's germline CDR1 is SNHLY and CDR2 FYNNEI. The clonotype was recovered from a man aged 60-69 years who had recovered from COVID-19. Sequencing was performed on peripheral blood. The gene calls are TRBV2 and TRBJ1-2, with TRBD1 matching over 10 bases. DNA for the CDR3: TGTGCCAGTAGTACAGACAGGGGGCCTGGCTACACCTTC. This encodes CASSTDRGPGYTF.